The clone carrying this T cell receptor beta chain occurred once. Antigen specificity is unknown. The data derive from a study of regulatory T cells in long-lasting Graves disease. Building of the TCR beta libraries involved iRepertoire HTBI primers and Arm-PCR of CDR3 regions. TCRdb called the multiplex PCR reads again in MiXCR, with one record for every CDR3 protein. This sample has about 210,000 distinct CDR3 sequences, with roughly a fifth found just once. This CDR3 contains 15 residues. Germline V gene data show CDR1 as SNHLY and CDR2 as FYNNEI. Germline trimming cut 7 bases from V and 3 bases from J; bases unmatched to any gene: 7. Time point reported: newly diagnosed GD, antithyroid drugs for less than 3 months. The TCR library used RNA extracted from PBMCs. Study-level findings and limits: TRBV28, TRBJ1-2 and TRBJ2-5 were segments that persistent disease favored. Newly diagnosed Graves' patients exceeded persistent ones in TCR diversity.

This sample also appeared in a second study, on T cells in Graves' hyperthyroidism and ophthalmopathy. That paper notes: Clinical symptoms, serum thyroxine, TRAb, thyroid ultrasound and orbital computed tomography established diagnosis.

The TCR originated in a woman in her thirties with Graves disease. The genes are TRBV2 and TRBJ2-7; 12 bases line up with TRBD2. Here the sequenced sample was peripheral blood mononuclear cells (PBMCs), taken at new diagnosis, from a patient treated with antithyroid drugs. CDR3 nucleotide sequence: TGTGCCAGCAAAAGACTAGCGGGAGACGACTACGAGCAGTACTTC. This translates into CASKRLAGDDYEQYF.